This T cell receptor beta chain stems from a study of shared clonotypes between healthy human individuals. Study-level points and caveats: Naive CD4 clonotypes overlapped across a handful of donors at around 5%.

This clone occurred once. Its antigen is undetermined. The ends lost 7 bases at V and 0 bases at J; junction bases unmatched: 14. Looked up from germline, CDR1 is MNHEY and CDR2 is SMNVEV (reference sequence). This CDR3 has 18 amino acids. Sequenced by immunoSEQ multiplex PCR; TCRdb stores in-frame clones only, minus some. Here the sample spans roughly 2.5 million clones, around nine tenths being singletons. The TCR originated in a man aged 18 to 35 in good health. Material: naive CD4+ T cells sorted from blood. Subset of the sample: CD45RA+ positively selected. The chain employs TRBV27 and TRBJ2-1; 8 nucleotides line up with TRBD1. CDR3 amino acids: CASTSGTGERRSYNEQFF. The CDR3 coding sequence is TGTGCCAGCACTTCCGGGACAGGAGAAAGGCGCTCCTACAATGAGCAGTTCTTC.